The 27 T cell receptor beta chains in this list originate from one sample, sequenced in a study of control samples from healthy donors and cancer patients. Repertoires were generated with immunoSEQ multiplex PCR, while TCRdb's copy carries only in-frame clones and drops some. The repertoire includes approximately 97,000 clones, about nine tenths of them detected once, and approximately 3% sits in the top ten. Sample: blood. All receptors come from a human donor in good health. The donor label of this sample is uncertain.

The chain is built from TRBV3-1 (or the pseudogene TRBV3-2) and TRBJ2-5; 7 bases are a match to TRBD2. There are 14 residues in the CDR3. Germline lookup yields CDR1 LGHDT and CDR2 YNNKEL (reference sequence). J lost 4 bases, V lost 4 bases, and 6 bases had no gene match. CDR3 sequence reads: CASSPGLVSETQYF. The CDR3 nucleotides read TGTGCCAGCAGCCCCGGACTAGTTTCAGAGACCCAGTACTTC.

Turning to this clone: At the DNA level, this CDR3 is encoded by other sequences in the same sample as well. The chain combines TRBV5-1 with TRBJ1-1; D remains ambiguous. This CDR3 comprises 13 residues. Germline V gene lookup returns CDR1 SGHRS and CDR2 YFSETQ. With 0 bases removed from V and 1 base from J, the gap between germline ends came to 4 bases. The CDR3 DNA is TGCGCCAGCAGCTTGGCAGGGAACACTGAAGCTTTCTTT. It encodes CASSLAGNTEAFF.

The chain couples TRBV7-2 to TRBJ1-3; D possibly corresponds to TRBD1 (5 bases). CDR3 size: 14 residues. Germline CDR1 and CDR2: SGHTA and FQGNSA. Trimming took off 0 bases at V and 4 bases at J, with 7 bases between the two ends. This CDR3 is CASSLAGVGNTIYF. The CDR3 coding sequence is TGTGCCAGCAGCTTAGCAGGGGTAGGAAACACCATATATTTT. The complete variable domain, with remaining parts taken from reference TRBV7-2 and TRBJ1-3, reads GAGVSQSPSNKVTEKGKDVELRCDPISGHTALYWYRQSLGQGLEFLIYFQGNSAPDKSGLPSDRFSAERTGGSVSTLTIQRTQQEDSAVYLCASSLAGVGNTIYFGEGSWLTVV.

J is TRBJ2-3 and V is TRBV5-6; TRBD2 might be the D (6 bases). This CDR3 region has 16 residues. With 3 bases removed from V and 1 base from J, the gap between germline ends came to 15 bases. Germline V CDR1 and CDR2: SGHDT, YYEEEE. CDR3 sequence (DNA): TGTGCCAGCAGCTGGAGGGTCTTGGCTCGCACAGATACGCAGTATTTT. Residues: CASSWRVLARTDTQYF.

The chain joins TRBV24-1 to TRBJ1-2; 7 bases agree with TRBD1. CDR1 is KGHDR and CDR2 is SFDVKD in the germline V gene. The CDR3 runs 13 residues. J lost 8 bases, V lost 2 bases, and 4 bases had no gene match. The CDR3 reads CATSDSGQVGYTF. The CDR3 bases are TGTGCCACCAGTGATTCAGGACAGGTCGGCTACACCTTC.

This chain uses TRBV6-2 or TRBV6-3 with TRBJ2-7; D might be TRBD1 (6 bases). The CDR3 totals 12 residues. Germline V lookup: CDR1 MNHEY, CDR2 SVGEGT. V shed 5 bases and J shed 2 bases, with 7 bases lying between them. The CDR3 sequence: CASSRDTYEQYV. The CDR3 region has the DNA TGTGCCAGCAGTCGGGACACCTACGAGCAGTACGTC.

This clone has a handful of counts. The CDR3, as DNA: TGCGCCAGCAGCCAAACCGGGACAGTTGGCTACACCTTC. It translates to CASSQTGTVGYTF. The J gene is TRBJ1-2, the V gene TRBV4-3, with 7 bases identical to TRBD1. Looked up from germline, CDR1 is LGHNA and CDR2 is YSLEER. The CDR3 loop spans 13 amino acids. V shed 2 bases and J 7 bases; nucleotides not matched to a gene: 4.

The CDR3 reads CASSLGAAGNTIYF. The DNA for the CDR3 is TGTGCCAGCAGTTTAGGGGCAGCCGGAAACACCATATATTTT. This chain uses TRBV27 with TRBJ1-3; D may be TRBD1 (5 bases). This CDR3 has 14 amino acids. Trimming shortened V by 2 bases and J by 4 bases, and 9 bases separated the two germline ends. Germline CDR1 reads MNHEY; CDR2 reads SMNVEV (reference sequence).

The CDR3 region is CASSLSQGGSYEQYF. CDR3 coding DNA: TGTGCCAGCTCACTCTCGCAGGGGGGATCCTACGAGCAGTACTTC. The V gene is TRBV18, the J gene TRBJ2-7; the D gene is possibly TRBD1 (7 bases). Germline-derived CDR1 and CDR2 are KGHSH and LQKENI. With 4 bases removed from V and 1 base from J, the gap between germline ends came to 14 bases. The CDR3 covers 15 residues.

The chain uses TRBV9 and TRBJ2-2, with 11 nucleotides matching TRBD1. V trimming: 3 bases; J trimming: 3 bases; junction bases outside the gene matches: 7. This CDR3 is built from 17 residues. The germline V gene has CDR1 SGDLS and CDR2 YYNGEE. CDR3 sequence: CASSADRGPFDTGELFF. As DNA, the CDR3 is TGTGCCAGCAGCGCGGACAGGGGGCCTTTCGACACCGGGGAGCTGTTTTTT.

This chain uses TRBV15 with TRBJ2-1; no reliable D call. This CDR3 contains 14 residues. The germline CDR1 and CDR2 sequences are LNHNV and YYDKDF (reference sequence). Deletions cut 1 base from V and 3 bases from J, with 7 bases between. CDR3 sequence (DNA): TGTGCCACCAGCAGAGGGGGAAGCTACAATGAGCAGTTCTTC. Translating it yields CATSRGGSYNEQFF.

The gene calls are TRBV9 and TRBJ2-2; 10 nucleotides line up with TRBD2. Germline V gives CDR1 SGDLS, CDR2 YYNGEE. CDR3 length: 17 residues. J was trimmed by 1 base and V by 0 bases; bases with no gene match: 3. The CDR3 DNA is TGTGCCAGCAGCGTAGGAAGACTAGCGGGGAACACCGGGGAGCTGTTTTTT. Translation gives CASSVGRLAGNTGELFF.

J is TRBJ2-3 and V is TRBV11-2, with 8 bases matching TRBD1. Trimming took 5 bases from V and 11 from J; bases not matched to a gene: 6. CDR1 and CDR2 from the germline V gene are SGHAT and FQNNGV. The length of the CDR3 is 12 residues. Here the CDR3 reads CASSTRTGRQYF. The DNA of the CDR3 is TGTGCCAGCAGCACCCGGACAGGGCGGCAGTATTTT.

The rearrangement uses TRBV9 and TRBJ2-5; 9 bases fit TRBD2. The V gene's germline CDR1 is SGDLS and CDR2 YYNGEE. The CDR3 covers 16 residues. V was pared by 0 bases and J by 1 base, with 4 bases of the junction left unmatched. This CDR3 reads CASSVATSGTQETQYF. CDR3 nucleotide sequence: TGTGCCAGCAGCGTAGCGACTAGCGGTACCCAAGAGACCCAGTACTTC.

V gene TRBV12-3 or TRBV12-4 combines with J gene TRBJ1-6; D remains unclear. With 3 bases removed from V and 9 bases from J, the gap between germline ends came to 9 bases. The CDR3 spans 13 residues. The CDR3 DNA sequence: TGTGCCAGCAGTTTTGGCGGTTCTTCACCCCTCCACTTT. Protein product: CASSFGGSSPLHF.

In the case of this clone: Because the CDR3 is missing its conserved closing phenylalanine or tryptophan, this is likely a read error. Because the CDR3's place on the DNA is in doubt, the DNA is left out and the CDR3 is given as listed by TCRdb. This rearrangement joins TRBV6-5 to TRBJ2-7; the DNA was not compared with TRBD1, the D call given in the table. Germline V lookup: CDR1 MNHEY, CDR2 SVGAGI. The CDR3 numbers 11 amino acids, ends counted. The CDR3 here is CASSDGTALLL.

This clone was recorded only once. The CDR3 sequence is CASSSGQGGTGELFF. The CDR3 nucleotides read TGCGCCAGCAGCTCCGGACAGGGCGGGACCGGGGAGCTGTTTTTT. The genes are TRBV5-1 and TRBJ2-2; 8 bases map to TRBD1. The ends lost 3 bases at V and 5 bases at J; junction bases unmatched: 6. Germline assignment: CDR1 SGHRS and CDR2 YFSETQ. This CDR3 has 15 residues.

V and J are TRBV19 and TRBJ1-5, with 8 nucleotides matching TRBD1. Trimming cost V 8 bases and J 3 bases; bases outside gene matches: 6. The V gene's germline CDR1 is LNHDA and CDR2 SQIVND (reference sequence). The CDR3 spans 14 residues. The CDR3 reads CASRPGQVNQPQHF. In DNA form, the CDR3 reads TGTGCCAGTCGCCCGGGACAGGTCAATCAGCCCCAGCATTTT.

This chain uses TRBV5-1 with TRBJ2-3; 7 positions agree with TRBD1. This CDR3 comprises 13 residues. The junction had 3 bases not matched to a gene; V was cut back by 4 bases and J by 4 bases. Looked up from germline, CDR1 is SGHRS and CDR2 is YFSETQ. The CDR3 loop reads CASSVQGADTQYF. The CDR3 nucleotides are TGCGCCAGCAGCGTCCAGGGGGCAGATACGCAGTATTTT.

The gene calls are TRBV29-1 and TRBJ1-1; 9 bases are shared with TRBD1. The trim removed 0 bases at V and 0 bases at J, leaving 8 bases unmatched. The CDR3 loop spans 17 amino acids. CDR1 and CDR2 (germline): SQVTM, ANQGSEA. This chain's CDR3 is CSVEDDLGTGMNTEAFF. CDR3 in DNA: TGCAGCGTTGAAGACGATTTAGGGACAGGGATGAACACTGAAGCTTTCTTT. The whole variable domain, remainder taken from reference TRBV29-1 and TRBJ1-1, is SAVISQKPSRDICQRGTSLTIQCQVDSQVTMMFWYRQQPGQSLTLIATANQGSEATYESGFVIDKFPISRPNLTFSTLTVSNMSPEDSSIYLCSVEDDLGTGMNTEAFFGQGTRLTVV.

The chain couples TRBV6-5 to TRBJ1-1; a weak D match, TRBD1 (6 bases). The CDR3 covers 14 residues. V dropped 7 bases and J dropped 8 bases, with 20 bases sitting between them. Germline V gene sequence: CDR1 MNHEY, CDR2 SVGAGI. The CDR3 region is CASNSGQSRTEAFF. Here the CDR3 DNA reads TGTGCCAGCAATTCGGGACAATCTCGTACAGAAGCTTTCTTT.

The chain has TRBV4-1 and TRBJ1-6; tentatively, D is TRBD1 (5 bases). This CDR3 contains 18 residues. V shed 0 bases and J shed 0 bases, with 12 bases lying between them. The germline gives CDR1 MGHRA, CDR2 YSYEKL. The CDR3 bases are TGCGCCAGCAGCCAAGATCCCCAGGGAAGCTCCTATAATTCACCCCTCCACTTT. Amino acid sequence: CASSQDPQGSSYNSPLHF.

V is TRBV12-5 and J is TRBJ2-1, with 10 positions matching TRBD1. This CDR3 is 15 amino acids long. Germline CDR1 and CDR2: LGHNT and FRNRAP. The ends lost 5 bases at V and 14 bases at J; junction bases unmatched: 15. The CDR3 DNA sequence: TGTGCTAGTGGTCCCCCGACAGGGGGCGGGAGGTCGGAGTTCTTC. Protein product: CASGPPTGGGRSEFF.

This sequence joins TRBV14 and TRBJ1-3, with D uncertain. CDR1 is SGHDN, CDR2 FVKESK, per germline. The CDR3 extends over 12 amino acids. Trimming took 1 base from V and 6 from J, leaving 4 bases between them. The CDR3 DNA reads TGTGCCAGCAGCCAAGTACTAAACACCATATATTTT. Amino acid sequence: CASSQVLNTIYF.

The CDR3 bases are TGTGCCAGCGGGACTAGCGGGGTGAACACCGGGGAGCTGTTTTTT. Residues: CASGTSGVNTGELFF. The J gene is TRBJ2-2, the V gene TRBV6-1; 13 bases fit TRBD2. The germline V gene encodes CDR1 MNHNS and CDR2 SASEGT. Trimming took 8 bases from V and 1 from J; bases not matched to a gene: 1. There are 15 residues in the CDR3.

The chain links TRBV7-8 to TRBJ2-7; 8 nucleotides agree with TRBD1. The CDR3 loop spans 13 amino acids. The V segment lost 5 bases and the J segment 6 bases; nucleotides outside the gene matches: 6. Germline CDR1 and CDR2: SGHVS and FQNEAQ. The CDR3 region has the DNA TGTGCCAGCAGCAACCACAGGGGGAGCGAGCAGTACTTC. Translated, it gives CASSNHRGSEQYF.

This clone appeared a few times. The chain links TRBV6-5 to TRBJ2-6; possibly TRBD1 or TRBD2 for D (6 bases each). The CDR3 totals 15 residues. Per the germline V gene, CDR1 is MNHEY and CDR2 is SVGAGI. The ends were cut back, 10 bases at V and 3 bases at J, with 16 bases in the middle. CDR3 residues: CATEGGTYGANVLTF. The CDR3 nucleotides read TGTGCCACCGAGGGGGGAACGTATGGGGCCAACGTCCTGACTTTC.